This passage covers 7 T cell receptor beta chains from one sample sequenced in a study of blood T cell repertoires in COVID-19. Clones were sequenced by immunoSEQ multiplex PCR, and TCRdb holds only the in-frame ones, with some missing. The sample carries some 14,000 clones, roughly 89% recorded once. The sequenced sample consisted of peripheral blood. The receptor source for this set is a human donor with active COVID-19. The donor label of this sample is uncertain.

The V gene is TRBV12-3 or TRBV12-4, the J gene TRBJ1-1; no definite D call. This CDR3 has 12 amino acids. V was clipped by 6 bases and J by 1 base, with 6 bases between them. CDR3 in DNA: TGTGCCAGCAGAACGGGGAACACTGAAGCTTTCTTT. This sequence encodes CASRTGNTEAFF.

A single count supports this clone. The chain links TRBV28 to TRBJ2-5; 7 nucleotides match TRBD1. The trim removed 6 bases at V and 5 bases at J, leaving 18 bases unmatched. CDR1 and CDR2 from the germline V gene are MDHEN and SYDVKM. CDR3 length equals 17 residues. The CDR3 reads CASSPNIQGLGSETQYF. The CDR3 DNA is TGTGCCAGCAGCCCTAATATACAGGGGTTGGGTTCGGAGACCCAGTACTTC.

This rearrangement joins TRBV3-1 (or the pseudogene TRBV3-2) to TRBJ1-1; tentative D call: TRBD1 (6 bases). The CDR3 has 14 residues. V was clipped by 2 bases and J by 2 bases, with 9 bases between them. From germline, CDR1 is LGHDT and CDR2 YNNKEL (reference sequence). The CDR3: CASSQRGGNTEAFF. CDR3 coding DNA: TGTGCCAGCAGCCAAAGGGGGGGCAACACTGAAGCTTTCTTT.

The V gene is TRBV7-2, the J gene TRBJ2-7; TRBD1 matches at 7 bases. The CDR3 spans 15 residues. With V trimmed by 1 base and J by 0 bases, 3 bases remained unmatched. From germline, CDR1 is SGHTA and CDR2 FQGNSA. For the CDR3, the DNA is TGTGCCAGCAGCTTAGGACAGGGAAACTCCTACGAGCAGTACTTC. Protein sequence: CASSLGQGNSYEQYF.

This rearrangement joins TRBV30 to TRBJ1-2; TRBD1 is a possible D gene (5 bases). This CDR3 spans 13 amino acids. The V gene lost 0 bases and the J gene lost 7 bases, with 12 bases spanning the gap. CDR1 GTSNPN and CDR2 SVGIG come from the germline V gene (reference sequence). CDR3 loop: CAWSVGVSSGYTF. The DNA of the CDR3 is TGTGCCTGGAGTGTAGGGGTATCGAGTGGCTACACCTTC.

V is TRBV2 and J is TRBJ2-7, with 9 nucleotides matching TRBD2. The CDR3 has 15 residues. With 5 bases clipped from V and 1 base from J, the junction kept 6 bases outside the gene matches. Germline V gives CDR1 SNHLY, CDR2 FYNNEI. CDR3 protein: CASSRLAGRSYEQYF. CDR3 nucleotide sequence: TGTGCCAGCAGTAGGCTAGCGGGGAGGTCCTACGAGCAGTACTTC.

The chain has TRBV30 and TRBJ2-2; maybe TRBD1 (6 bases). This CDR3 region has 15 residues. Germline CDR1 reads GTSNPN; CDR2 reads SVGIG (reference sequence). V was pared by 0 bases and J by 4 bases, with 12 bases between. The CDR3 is CAWSVLARGTGELFF. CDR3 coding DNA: TGTGCCTGGAGTGTACTGGCCAGGGGCACCGGGGAGCTGTTTTTT.